This T cell receptor beta chain is drawn from a study of T cells after yellow fever vaccination. Study results and limitations: The CD4 compartment and the CD8 compartment contained a small share of clonotypes in common. There was a possibility that FACS-sorted repertoires contained abundant clonotypes contaminating from the bulk population. Though it reached lower strength, the secondary response hit its peak faster, day 5 versus 15.

CDR1 and CDR2 from the germline V gene are ENHRY and SYGVKD. The CDR3 has 13 amino acids. Template-switching 5'RACE yielded the TCR cDNA; a universal primer site and UMIs were added in the process. MiXCR was run by TCRdb on the 5' RACE reads, yielding one entry per CDR3 protein. The sample includes some 420,000 distinct CDR3 sequences, around 19% seen only once; the top ten take 18%. Remarks on this clonotype: Its specificity is unknown. An end of the junction differs from the germline gene, which may be a read error.

The gene calls are TRBV10-3 and TRBJ2-3, with D tentatively TRBD2 (5 bases). The starting material was PBMCs, obtained before the yellow fever booster vaccination. The TCR sequence derives from a man aged 18 to 35 who received the YFV17D yellow fever vaccine. DNA for the CDR3: TGTGCCATCAGCCAGGCTAGCACGGATACGCAGTATTTT. It is translated as CAISQASTDTQYF.